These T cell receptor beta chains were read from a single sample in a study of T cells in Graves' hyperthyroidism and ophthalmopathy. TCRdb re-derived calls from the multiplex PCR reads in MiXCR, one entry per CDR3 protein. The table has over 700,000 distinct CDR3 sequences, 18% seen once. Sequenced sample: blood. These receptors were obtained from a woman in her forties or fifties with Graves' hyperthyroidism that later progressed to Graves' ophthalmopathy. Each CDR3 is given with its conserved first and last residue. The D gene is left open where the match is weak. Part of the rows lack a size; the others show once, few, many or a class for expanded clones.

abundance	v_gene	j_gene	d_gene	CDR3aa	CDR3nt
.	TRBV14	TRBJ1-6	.	CASSQISLGGTSYNSPLHF	TGTGCCAGCAGCCAAATTTCTCTTGGGGGCACCTCCTATAATTCACCCCTCCACTTT
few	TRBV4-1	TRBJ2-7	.	CASSQVYPRLEEQYF	TGCGCCAGCAGCCAAGTTTATCCCCGCCTTGAGGAGCAGTACTTC
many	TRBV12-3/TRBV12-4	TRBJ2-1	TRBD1	CASSLAGQGGPRRYNEQFF	TGTGCCAGCAGTTTAGCAGGACAGGGTGGACCCAGGCGCTACAATGAGCAGTTCTTC
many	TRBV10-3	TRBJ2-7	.	CAITGPGDEQYF	TGTGCCATCACAGGACCCGGGGACGAGCAGTACTTC
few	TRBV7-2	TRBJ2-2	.	CASSLFVSGELFF	TGTGCCAGCAGCTTATTTGTATCCGGGGAGCTGTTTTTT
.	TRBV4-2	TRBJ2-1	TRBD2	CASSQDLPERLAGFNEQFF	TGTGCCAGCAGCCAAGACTTACCCGAGAGACTAGCGGGGTTCAATGAGCAGTTCTTC
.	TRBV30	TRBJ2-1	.	CAWSLGLEYEQFF	TGTGCCTGGAGTCTCGGATTAGAATATGAGCAGTTCTTC
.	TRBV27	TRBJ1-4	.	CASRQTTNEKLFF	TGTGCCAGCAGACAAACAACTAATGAAAAACTGTTTTTT
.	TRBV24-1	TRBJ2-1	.	CATSDLDVNNIYNEQFF	TGTGCCACCAGTGATTTGGATGTCAACAACATATACAATGAGCAGTTCTTC
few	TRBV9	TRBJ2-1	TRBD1	CASSVVGWDSEQFF	TGTGCCAGCAGCGTAGTGGGTTGGGACAGTGAGCAGTTCTTC
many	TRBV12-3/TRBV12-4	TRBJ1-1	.	CASSPSGSEAFF	TGTGCCAGCAGTCCCAGCGGTTCGGAAGCTTTCTTT
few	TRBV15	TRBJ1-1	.	CATSRRTWGTEAFF	TGTGCCACCAGCAGGCGCACCTGGGGCACTGAAGCTTTCTTT
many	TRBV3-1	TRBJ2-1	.	CASSRPAGTINNEQFF	TGTGCCAGCAGCCGCCCTGCGGGGACAATAAACAATGAGCAGTTCTTC
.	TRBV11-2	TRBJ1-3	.	CASSLSIGRGNTIYF	TGTGCCAGCAGCTTATCGATCGGGCGAGGAAACACCATATATTTT
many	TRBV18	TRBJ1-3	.	CASSPPNLGRNSGNTIYF	TGTGCCAGCTCACCTCCGAATTTGGGGAGGAACTCTGGAAACACCATATATTTT
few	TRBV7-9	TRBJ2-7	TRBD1	CASSRTGQGSPYEQYF	TGTGCCAGCAGCCGAACCGGACAGGGGTCTCCCTACGAGCAGTACTTC
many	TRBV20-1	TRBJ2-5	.	CSANSGTQYAQYF	TGCAGTGCTAACTCCGGGACCCAATATGCCCAGTACTTC
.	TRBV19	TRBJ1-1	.	CASSMTLNTEAFF	TGTGCCAGTAGTATGACCCTGAACACTGAAGCTTTCTTT
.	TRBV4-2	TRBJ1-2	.	CASSQGDGPLRYGYTF	TGTGCCAGCAGCCAAGGGGACGGACCTCTAAGGTATGGCTACACCTTC
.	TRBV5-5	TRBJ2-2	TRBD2	CASFGTSGGVHTGELFF	TGTGCCAGCTTCGGGACTAGCGGGGGGGTCCACACCGGGGAGCTGTTTTTT
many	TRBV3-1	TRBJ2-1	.	CASSLRVHEQFF	TGTGCCAGCAGCCTCCGGGTCCATGAGCAGTTCTTC
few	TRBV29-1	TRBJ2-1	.	CSVVARDYNEQFF	TGCAGCGTTGTGGCCCGGGACTACAATGAGCAGTTCTTC
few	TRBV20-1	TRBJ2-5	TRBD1	CSATNRGAETQYF	TGCAGTGCTACCAACAGGGGCGCAGAGACCCAGTACTTC
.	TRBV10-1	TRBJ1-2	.	CASSFNRVEDGYTF	TGCGCCAGCAGTTTCAACAGGGTTGAGGATGGCTACACCTTC
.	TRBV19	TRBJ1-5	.	CASSTTPDSTNQPQHF	TGTGCCAGTAGCACTACCCCGGACAGTACCAATCAGCCCCAGCATTTT
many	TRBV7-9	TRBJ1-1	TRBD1	CASSLTGGVTEAFF	TGTGCCAGCAGCCTGACAGGGGGCGTCACTGAAGCTTTCTTT
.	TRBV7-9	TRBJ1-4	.	CASSPETFNEKLFF	TGTGCCAGCAGCCCGGAGACGTTCAATGAAAAACTGTTTTTT
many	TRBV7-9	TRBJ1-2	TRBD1	CASSLAAGQEKYGYTF	TGTGCCAGCAGCTTAGCGGCGGGACAGGAGAAGTATGGCTACACCTTC
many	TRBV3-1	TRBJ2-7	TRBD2	CASSQDGSGASGEQYF	TGTGCCAGCAGCCAAGATGGTAGCGGGGCGTCTGGGGAGCAGTACTTC
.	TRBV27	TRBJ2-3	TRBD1	CASSPPGQEITDTQYF	TGTGCCAGCAGTCCACCGGGACAGGAGATCACAGATACGCAGTATTTT